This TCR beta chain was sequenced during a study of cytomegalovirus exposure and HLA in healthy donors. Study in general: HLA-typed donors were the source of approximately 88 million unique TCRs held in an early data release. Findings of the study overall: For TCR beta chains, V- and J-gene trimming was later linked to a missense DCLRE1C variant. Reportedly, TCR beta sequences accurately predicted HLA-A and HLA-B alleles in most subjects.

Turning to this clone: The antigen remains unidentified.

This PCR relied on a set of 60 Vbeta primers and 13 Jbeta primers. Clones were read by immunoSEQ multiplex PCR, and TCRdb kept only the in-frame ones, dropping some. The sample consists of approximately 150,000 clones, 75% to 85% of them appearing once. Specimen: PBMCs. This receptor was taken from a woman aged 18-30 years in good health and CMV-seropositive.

CDR3 in amino acids: CASSPWAPGSNQPQHF. The DNA of the CDR3 is TGTGCCAGCAGCCCATGGGCTCCAGGGAGCAATCAGCCCCAGCATTTT. The gene calls are TRBV5-6 and TRBJ1-5, with D tentatively TRBD1 (5 bases). This CDR3 has 16 amino acids. Trimming shortened V by 4 bases and J by 1 base, and 15 bases separated the two germline ends. In germline, CDR1 is SGHDT, CDR2 YYEEEE.